What follows are 9 T cell receptor beta chains derived from one specimen sequenced in a study of blood T cell repertoires in COVID-19. The protocol was immunoSEQ multiplex PCR, while the TCRdb copy is restricted to in-frame clones and leaves out a portion. In the table there are roughly 200,000 clones, around 94% of which are singletons. The sequencing sample was made of peripheral blood. Source of these receptors: a man younger than 45 with COVID-19, enrolled during active disease.

In this sample, this clone turned up once. The genes are TRBV25-1 and TRBJ2-3; no firm D call. CDR3 length: 12 amino acids. V was pared by 1 base and J by 5 bases, with 4 bases between. In germline, CDR1 is MGHDK, CDR2 SYGVNS. The CDR3 bases are TGTGCCAGCAGTGAATCGGGAGATACGCAGTATTTT. It translates to CASSESGDTQYF.

The chain links TRBV5-1 to TRBJ1-6, with TRBD1 matching 8 bases. Germline V gene sequence: CDR1 SGHRS, CDR2 YFSETQ. With V trimmed by 4 bases and J by 11 bases, 8 bases remained unmatched. CDR3 length: 14 amino acids. The CDR3 loop is CASSQGQGTTPLHF. CDR3 bases: TGCGCCAGCAGCCAAGGACAGGGCACTACACCCCTCCACTTT.

The rearrangement joins TRBV11-3 to TRBJ2-1; 9 bases line up with TRBD1. The CDR3 consists of 16 residues. Germline loops: CDR1 SGHNT, CDR2 YENEEA. Losses at the gene ends were 3 bases for V and 4 bases for J; bases not matched to a gene: 7. CDR3 in amino acids: CASSLRTGGAYNEQFF. Here the CDR3 DNA reads TGTGCCAGCAGCTTGCGCACAGGGGGCGCATACAATGAGCAGTTCTTC.

J is TRBJ1-4 and V is TRBV11-2, with D tentatively TRBD1 (5 bases). CDR1 is SGHAT and CDR2 is FQNNGV in the germline V gene. The CDR3 spans 15 residues. Trimming stripped 2 bases from V and 6 bases from J, with 13 bases between. CDR3 residues: CASSLFGGFDEKLFF. CDR3 DNA: TGTGCCAGCAGCTTATTCGGGGGGTTTGATGAAAAACTGTTTTTT.

As for this clone: One end of the junction does not line up with germline, which may come from a read error. The chain is built from TRBV10-3 and TRBJ1-5; 7 bases match TRBD1. Germline V gives CDR1 ENHRY, CDR2 SYGVKD. The CDR3 has 15 amino acids. For the CDR3, the DNA is TGTGCCATCGGTGACAGGGCAAATCGCAATCAGCCCCAGCATTTT. Encoded protein: CAIGDRANRNQPQHF.

The rearrangement joins TRBV6-4 to TRBJ2-6; D perhaps matches TRBD1 (5 bases). The CDR3 has 15 residues. With 6 bases removed from V and 0 bases from J, the gap between germline ends came to 9 bases. The V gene's germline CDR1 is MRHNA and CDR2 SNTAGT. The CDR3 DNA reads TGTGCCAGCAGGGATACAGGCTCTGGGGCCAACGTCCTGACTTTC. Translation: CASRDTGSGANVLTF.

The chain employs TRBV5-1 and TRBJ2-7; tentative D call: TRBD1 (6 bases). V was trimmed by 0 bases and J by 2 bases, leaving 9 bases between them. Per germline, CDR1 SGHRS and CDR2 YFSETQ. This CDR3 is built from 14 residues. CDR3 sequence reads: CASSLVEGAYEQYF. The CDR3 region has the DNA TGCGCCAGCAGCTTGGTCGAGGGGGCCTACGAGCAGTACTTC.

This clone was found a few times. This chain joins TRBV7-2 and TRBJ1-1; perhaps TRBD1 as D (5 bases). CDR3 length: 14 residues. Germline CDR1 is SGHTA and CDR2 is FQGNSA. V gave up 4 bases and J gave up 1 base, with 10 bases separating them. The CDR3 loop reads CASSYFGGNTEAFF. In DNA, the CDR3 is TGTGCCAGCAGCTATTTCGGGGGGAACACTGAAGCTTTCTTT.

The V and J genes are TRBV27 and TRBJ1-6; D is unresolved. Deletions cut 7 bases from V and 10 bases from J, with 17 bases between. CDR1 and CDR2 (germline): MNHEY, SMNVEV (reference sequence). This CDR3 has 14 amino acids. The CDR3 loop reads CASTPSVGRSPLHF. As DNA, the CDR3 is TGTGCCAGCACCCCAAGCGTAGGTCGCTCACCCCTCCACTTT.